This T cell receptor beta chain was recovered during a study of blood T cell repertoires in COVID-19. Study at large: Sites in the United States, Italy and Spain provided acute and convalescent COVID-19 samples.

This CDR3 has 11 amino acids. Trimming pared 2 bases from V and 7 bases from J, leaving 5 bases between. CDR1 is DFQATT and CDR2 is SNEGSKA in the germline V gene (reference sequence). Original data processing: Estimates of nucleated cell counts were drawn from the amplification of reference gene primers. The protocol was immunoSEQ multiplex PCR, while the TCRdb copy is restricted to in-frame clones and leaves out a portion. That table supplies the V and J calls and clone size; D and trimming were determined from the DNA. The sample includes nearly 200,000 clones, less than 90% seen only once; the top ten take roughly 20%.

The J gene is TRBJ2-2, the V gene TRBV20-1; D remains unclear. Sequenced material: peripheral blood. The receptor was derived from a human donor in a cohort sampled during active COVID-19. The CDR3 DNA reads as TGCAGTGCTAGATTCGGCGGGGAGCTGTTTTTT. Translating gives CSARFGGELFF.